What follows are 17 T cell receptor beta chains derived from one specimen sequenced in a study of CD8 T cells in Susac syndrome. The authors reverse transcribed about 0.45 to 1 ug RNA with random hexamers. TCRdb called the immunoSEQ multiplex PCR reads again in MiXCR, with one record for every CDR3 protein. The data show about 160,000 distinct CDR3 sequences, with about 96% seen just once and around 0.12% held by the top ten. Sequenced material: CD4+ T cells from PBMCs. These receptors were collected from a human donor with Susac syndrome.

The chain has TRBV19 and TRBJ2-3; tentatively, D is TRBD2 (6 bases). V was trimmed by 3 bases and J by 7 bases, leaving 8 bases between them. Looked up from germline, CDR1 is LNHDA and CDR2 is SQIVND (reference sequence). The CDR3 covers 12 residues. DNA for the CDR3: TGTGCCAGTAGTATGGAGGGGTATACGCAGTATTTT. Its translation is CASSMEGYTQYF.

The CDR3 loop is CASSSRENWRAQYF. The CDR3 DNA sequence: TGTGCCAGCAGTTCCCGTGAGAACTGGAGGGCCCAGTACTTC. The gene calls are TRBV27 and TRBJ2-5; TRBD2 might be the D (6 bases). V lost 4 bases and J 9 bases, leaving 18 bases between the germline ends. Germline CDR1 reads MNHEY; CDR2 reads SMNVEV (reference sequence). The CDR3 is 14 residues long.

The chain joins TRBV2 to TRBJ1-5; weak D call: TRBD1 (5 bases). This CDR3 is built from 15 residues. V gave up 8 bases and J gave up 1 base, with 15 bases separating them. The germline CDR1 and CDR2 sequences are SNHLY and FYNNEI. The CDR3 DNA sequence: TGTGCCAGCGCTCTGTGGCAGGGAAGCAATCAGCCCCAGCATTTT. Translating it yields CASALWQGSNQPQHF.

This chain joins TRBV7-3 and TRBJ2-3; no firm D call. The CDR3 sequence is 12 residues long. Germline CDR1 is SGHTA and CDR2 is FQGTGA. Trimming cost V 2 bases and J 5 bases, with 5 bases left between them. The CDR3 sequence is CASSLYGDTQYF. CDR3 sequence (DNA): TGTGCCAGCAGCTTATATGGAGATACGCAGTATTTT.

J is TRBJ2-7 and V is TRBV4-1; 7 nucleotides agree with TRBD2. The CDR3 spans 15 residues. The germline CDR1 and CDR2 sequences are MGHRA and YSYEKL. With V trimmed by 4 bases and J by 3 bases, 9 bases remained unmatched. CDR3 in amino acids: CASSPGLGGLYEQYV. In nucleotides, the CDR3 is TGCGCCAGCAGCCCAGGACTGGGAGGGCTCTACGAGCAGTACGTC.

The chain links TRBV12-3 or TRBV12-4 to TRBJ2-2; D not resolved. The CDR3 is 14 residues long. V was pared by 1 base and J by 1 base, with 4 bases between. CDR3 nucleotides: TGTGCCAGCAGTTTAGTGAGGAACACCGGGGAGCTGTTTTTT. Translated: CASSLVRNTGELFF.

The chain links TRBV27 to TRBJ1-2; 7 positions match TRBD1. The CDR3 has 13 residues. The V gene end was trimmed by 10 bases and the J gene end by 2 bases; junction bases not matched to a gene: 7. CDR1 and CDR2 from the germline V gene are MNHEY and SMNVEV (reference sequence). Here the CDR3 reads CATRGSLNYGYTF. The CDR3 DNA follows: TGTGCCACCAGGGGGTCTTTAAACTATGGCTACACCTTC.

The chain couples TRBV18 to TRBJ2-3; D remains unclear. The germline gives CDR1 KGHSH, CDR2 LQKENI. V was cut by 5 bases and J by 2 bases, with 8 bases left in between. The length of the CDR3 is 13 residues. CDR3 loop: CASSTGPTDTQYF. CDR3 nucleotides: TGTGCCAGCTCAACCGGGCCCACAGATACGCAGTATTTT. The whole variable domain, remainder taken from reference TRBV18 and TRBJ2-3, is NAGVMQNPRHLVRRRGQEARLRCSPMKGHSHVYWYRQLPEEGLKFMVYLQKENIIDESGMPKERFSAEFPKEGPSILRIQQVVRGDSAAYFCASSTGPTDTQYFGPGTRLTVL.

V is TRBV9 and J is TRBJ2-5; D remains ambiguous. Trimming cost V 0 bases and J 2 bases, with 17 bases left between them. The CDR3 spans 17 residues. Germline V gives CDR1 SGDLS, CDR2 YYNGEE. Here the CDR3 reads CASSVGVGRRVQETQYF. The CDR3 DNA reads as TGTGCCAGCAGCGTAGGGGTGGGCCGTCGGGTACAAGAGACCCAGTACTTC.

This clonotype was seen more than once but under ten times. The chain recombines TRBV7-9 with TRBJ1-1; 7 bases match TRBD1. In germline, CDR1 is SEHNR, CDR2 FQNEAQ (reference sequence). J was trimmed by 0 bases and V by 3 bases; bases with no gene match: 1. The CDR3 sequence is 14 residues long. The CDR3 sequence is CASSLGQLNTEAFF. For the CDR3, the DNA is TGTGCCAGCAGCTTGGGACAGTTGAACACTGAAGCTTTCTTT.

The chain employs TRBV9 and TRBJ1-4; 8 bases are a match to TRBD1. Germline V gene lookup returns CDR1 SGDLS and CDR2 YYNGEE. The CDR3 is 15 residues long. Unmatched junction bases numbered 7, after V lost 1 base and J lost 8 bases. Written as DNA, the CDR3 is TGTGCCAGCAGCGTACAGGGGGCAATAGGAGAAAAACTGTTTTTT. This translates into CASSVQGAIGEKLFF.

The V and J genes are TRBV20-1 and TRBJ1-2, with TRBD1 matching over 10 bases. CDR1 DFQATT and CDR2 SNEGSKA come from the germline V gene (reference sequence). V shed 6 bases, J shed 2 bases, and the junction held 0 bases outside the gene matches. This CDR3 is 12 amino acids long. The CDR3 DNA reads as TGCAGTGCGACAGGGGGCAACTATGGCTACACCTTC. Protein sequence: CSATGGNYGYTF.

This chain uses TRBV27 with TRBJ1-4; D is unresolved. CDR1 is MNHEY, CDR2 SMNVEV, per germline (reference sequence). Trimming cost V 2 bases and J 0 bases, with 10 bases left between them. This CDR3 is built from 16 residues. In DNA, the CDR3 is TGTGCCAGCAGTTTAGTACCGGCTGCAACTAATGAAAAACTGTTTTTT. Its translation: CASSLVPAATNEKLFF.

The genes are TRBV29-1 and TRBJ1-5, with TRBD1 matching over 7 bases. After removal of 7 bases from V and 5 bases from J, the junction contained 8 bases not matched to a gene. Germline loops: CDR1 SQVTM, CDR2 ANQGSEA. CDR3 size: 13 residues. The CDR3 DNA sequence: TGCAGCGCCCGACAGGGAAGGGATCAGCCCCAGCATTTT. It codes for CSARQGRDQPQHF.

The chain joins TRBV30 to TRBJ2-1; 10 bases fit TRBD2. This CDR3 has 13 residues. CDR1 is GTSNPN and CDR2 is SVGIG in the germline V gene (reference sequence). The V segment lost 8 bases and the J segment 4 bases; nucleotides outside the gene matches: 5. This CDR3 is CATEREGYNEQFF. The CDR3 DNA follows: TGTGCCACGGAGCGGGAGGGTTACAATGAGCAGTTCTTC.

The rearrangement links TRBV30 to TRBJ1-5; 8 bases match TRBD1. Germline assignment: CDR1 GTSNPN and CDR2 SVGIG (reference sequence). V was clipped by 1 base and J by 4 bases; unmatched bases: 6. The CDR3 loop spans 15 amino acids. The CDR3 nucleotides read TGTGCCTGGAGTGATCCGGACAGGGAAAATCAGCCCCAGCATTTT. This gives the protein CAWSDPDRENQPQHF.

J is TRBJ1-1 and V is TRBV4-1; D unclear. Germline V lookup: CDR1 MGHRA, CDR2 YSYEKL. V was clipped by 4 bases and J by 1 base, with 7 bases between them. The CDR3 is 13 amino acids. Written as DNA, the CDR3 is TGCGCCAGCAGCCCACTACGGAACACTGAAGCTTTCTTT. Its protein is CASSPLRNTEAFF.